This T cell receptor (beta chain) emerged from a study of CD8+ T cells in alopecia areata. Extraction of RNA preceded its reverse transcription into cDNA, which served as the sequencing template. Some clones are missing from TCRdb's copy, which holds only in-frame ones; the method was immunoSEQ multiplex PCR. The sample carries a few hundred thousand clones, approximately 60% recorded once. The treatment denotes: oral pan-JAK inhibitor, 5-10 mg twice daily. V shed 1 base, J shed 4 bases, and the junction held 5 bases outside the gene matches. CDR1 and CDR2 (germline): SQVTM, ANQGSEA. The CDR3 is 16 residues long.

The TCR was taken from a human donor with alopecia areata. This specimen consisted of CD4+ T cells sorted from blood, obtained at approximately week 52, from a patient treated with tofacitinib. The chain couples TRBV29-1 to TRBJ2-2, with TRBD2 matching over 11 bases. The CDR3 here is CSVEVPTSGVTGELFF. As DNA, the CDR3 is TGCAGCGTTGAAGTTCCGACTAGCGGGGTCACCGGGGAGCTGTTTTTT.